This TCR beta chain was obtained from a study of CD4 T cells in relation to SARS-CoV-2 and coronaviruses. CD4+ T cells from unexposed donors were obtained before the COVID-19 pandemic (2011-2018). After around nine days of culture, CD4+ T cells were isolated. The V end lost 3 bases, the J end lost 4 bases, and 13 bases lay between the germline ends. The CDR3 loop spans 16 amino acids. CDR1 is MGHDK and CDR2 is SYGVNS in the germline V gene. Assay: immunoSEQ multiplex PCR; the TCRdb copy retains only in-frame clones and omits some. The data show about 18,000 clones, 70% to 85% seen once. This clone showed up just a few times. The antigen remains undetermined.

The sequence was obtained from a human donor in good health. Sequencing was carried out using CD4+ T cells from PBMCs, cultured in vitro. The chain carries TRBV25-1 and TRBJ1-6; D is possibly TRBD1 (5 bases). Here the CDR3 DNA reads TGTGCCAGCAGTGACCTCCGGGACCGGTATAATTCACCCCTCCACTTT. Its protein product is CASSDLRDRYNSPLHF.